The 14 T cell receptor beta chains presented below share a single source sample, sequenced in a study of blood T cell repertoires in COVID-19. Sequencing was performed with immunoSEQ multiplex PCR; in TCRdb, only in-frame clones are kept and a portion is missing. The table records fewer than 250,000 clones, 82% of them present only once. Sequencing was done on a sample of peripheral blood. These TCRs come from an older woman with COVID-19, enrolled during active disease.

The chain uses TRBV2 and TRBJ2-1, with 9 bases aligning to TRBD1. This CDR3 comprises 15 residues. The trim removed 5 bases at V and 4 bases at J, leaving 6 bases unmatched. Germline V gene lookup returns CDR1 SNHLY and CDR2 FYNNEI. CDR3 DNA: TGTGCCAGCAGTACCGGGACAGGGAAGTACAATGAGCAGTTCTTC. This codes for CASSTGTGKYNEQFF.

This chain uses TRBV21-1 with TRBJ2-1; the D call in the table, TRBD2, was not verified against the DNA. TRBV21-1 is deemed a pseudogene. This CDR3 is built from 15 residues. The chain's CDR3 is CASSKGSGSYNEQFF. CDR3 DNA: TGTGCCAGCAGCAAAGGGAGCGGGAGTTACAATGAGCAGTTCTTC.

The chain employs TRBV10-3 and TRBJ2-3; possibly TRBD1 for D (5 bases). The V gene lost 5 bases and the J gene lost 0 bases, with 6 bases spanning the gap. Germline V CDR1 and CDR2: ENHRY, SYGVKD. The CDR3 has 13 residues. For the CDR3, the DNA is TGTGCCATCAGTAGACAGAGCACAGATACGCAGTATTTT. Translated: CAISRQSTDTQYF.

Comments on this clone: Other DNA sequences in the same sample also yield this CDR3. The rearrangement joins TRBV7-2 to TRBJ1-5; D is unresolved. Germline V CDR1 and CDR2: SGHTA, FQGNSA. Trimming shortened V by 3 bases and J by 2 bases, and 8 bases separated the two germline ends. This CDR3 has 14 residues. This CDR3 reads CASSLREGNQPQHF. The CDR3 DNA sequence: TGTGCCAGCAGCTTGAGGGAGGGCAATCAGCCCCAGCATTTT.

J is TRBJ1-4 and V is TRBV6-2 or TRBV6-3; D is possibly TRBD1 (5 bases). This CDR3 is built from 12 residues. V lost 6 bases and J lost 6, with 8 bases in between. Looked up from germline, CDR1 is MNHEY and CDR2 is SVGEGT. The CDR3 here is CASSGGDEKLFF. For the CDR3, the DNA is TGTGCCAGCAGCGGAGGGGATGAAAAACTGTTTTTT.

V usage is TRBV19 and J usage is TRBJ2-5; 8 nucleotides line up with TRBD1. Germline CDR1 is LNHDA and CDR2 is SQIVND (reference sequence). The CDR3 contains 15 residues. V was pared by 3 bases and J by 4 bases, with 7 bases of the junction left unmatched. This CDR3 is CASSIRGQEGETQYF. The DNA for the CDR3 is TGTGCCAGTAGTATTAGGGGACAGGAGGGAGAGACCCAGTACTTC.

V usage is TRBV2 and J usage is TRBJ2-3; D gene uncertain. The CDR3 length is 14 residues. Germline CDR1 SNHLY, CDR2 FYNNEI. Trimming cost V 6 bases and J 6 bases, with 16 bases left between them. The CDR3 here is CASRESEHTDTQYF. CDR3 DNA: TGTGCCAGCAGAGAATCGGAGCACACGGATACGCAGTATTTT.

The chain couples TRBV5-1 to TRBJ2-1; TRBD2 aligns across 7 bases. V lost 3 bases to trimming and J lost 0 bases; unmatched junction nucleotides: 9. The germline V gene encodes CDR1 SGHRS and CDR2 YFSETQ. The CDR3 sequence is 17 residues long. CDR3 coding DNA: TGCGCCAGCAGCTCCCTAGGCGGGGGAAGCTCCTACAATGAGCAGTTCTTC. Amino acids: CASSSLGGGSSYNEQFF. The variable domain in full, with the rest retrieved from reference TRBV5-1 and TRBJ2-1, is KAGVTQTPRYLIKTRGQQVTLSCSPISGHRSVSWYQQTPGQGLQFLFEYFSETQRNKGNFPGRFSGRQFSNSRSEMNVSTLELGDSALYLCASSSLGGGSSYNEQFFGPGTRLTVL.

The chain couples TRBV30 to TRBJ2-5; no clear D gene. Trimming removed 2 bases at V and 1 base at J, with 8 bases between. This CDR3 region has 13 residues. Germline V gene lookup returns CDR1 GTSNPN and CDR2 SVGIG (reference sequence). CDR3 protein: CAWSRASQETQYF. The CDR3 nucleotides are TGTGCCTGGAGTCGAGCTAGCCAAGAGACCCAGTACTTC. The full variable domain, in which reference TRBV30 and TRBJ2-5 provide the parts outside the CDR3, is SQTIHQWPATLVQPVGSPLSLECTVEGTSNPNLYWYRQAAGRGLQLLFYSVGIGQISSEVPQNLSASRPQDRQFILSSKKLLLSDSGFYLCAWSRASQETQYFGPGTRLLVL.

J is TRBJ1-2 and V is TRBV5-1; TRBD1 matches 7 bases. This CDR3 region has 16 residues. Germline CDR1 and CDR2: SGHRS and YFSETQ. J gave up 4 bases and V 4 bases, and 13 bases lay outside the gene matches. DNA for the CDR3: TGCGCCAGCAGCACTATGACAGGGCAGGGCGGCTATGGCTACACCTTC. The encoded protein is CASSTMTGQGGYGYTF. Based on the CDR3 plus reference TRBV5-1 and TRBJ1-2, the full variable domain is KAGVTQTPRYLIKTRGQQVTLSCSPISGHRSVSWYQQTPGQGLQFLFEYFSETQRNKGNFPGRFSGRQFSNSRSEMNVSTLELGDSALYLCASSTMTGQGGYGYTFGSGTRLTVV.

This chain joins TRBV10-1 and TRBJ1-2; D is possibly TRBD1 (5 bases). V lost 1 base and J 4 bases, leaving 7 bases between the germline ends. Germline CDR1 WNHNN, CDR2 SYGVQD (reference sequence). This CDR3 has 13 amino acids. The CDR3 spells CASSEYRRYGYTF. DNA of the CDR3: TGCGCCAGCAGTGAGTACAGGCGCTATGGCTACACCTTC.

The chain links TRBV9 to TRBJ2-1; 10 nucleotides agree with TRBD2. Trimming took 3 bases from V and 2 from J; bases not matched to a gene: 2. The germline V gene encodes CDR1 SGDLS and CDR2 YYNGEE. The CDR3 contains 15 residues. This CDR3 reads CASSASGSAYNEQFF. In DNA form, the CDR3 reads TGTGCCAGCAGCGCTAGCGGGAGCGCCTACAATGAGCAGTTCTTC.

This clone was counted only a few times. The rearrangement uses TRBV3-1 (or the pseudogene TRBV3-2) and TRBJ2-3, with a weak D call TRBD1 (6 bases). Trimming stripped 7 bases from V and 8 bases from J, with 16 bases between. Germline V gene data show CDR1 as LGHDT and CDR2 as YNNKEL (reference sequence). This CDR3 has 13 amino acids. CDR3 protein: CASMGASLGTQYF. Written as DNA, the CDR3 is TGTGCCAGCATGGGGGCTAGCTTGGGTACGCAGTATTTT.

Comment on this clone: One end of the junction does not line up with germline, which may come from a read error. This CDR3 reads CASSSQGRGLAGVIQETQYF. In nucleotides, the CDR3 is TGTGCTAGCAGCTCACAGGGTAGGGGACTAGCGGGAGTTATTCAAGAGACCCAGTACTTC. The rearrangement joins TRBV7-7 to TRBJ2-5; 14 bases are shared with TRBD2. This CDR3 is 20 amino acids long. Germline V gives CDR1 SSHAT, CDR2 FNYEAQ (reference sequence).